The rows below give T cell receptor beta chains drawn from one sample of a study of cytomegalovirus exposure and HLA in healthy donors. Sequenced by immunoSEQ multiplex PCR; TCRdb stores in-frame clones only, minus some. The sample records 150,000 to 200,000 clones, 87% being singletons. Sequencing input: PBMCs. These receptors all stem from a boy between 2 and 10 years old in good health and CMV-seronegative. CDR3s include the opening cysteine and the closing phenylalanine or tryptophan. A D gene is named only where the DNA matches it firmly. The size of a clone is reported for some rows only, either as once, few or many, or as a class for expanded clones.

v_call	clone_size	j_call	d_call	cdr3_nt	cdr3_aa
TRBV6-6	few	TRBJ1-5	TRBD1	TGTGCCAGCAGTTCATCAGACAGGGGGCTTTACCAGCCCCAGCATTTT	CASSSSDRGLYQPQHF
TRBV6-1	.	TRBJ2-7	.	TGTGCCAGCACTCGGGGAGCAAGCGAGCAGTACTTC	CASTRGASEQYF
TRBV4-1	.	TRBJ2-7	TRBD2	TGCGCCAGCAGCCCGGGACTAGCGGCATACGAGCAGTACTTC	CASSPGLAAYEQYF
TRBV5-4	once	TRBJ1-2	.	TGTGCCAGCAGCCCCTGGCAGGGAAACTATGGCTACACCTTC	CASSPWQGNYGYTF
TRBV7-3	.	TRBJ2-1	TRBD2	TGTGCCAGCAGCTTAATTAGTCTCGGACTAGCCCACAATGAGCAGTTCTTC	CASSLISLGLAHNEQFF
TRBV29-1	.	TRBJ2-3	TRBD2	TGCAGCGTTTCGGGGAAGCTAGCGGGATATACGCAGTATTTT	CSVSGKLAGYTQYF
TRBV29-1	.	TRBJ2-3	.	TGCAGCTCCCAAGGGGGAACGGGGAACGTGGATACGCAGTATTTT	CSSQGGTGNVDTQYF
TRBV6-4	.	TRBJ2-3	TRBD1	TGTGCCAGCAGTCCACTTCCCGGGACAGGGTCAGATACGCAGTATTTT	CASSPLPGTGSDTQYF
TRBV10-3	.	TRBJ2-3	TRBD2	TGTGCCATCAGGGACGATCAAGCGGGGGGAACAGATACGCAGTATTTT	CAIRDDQAGGTDTQYF
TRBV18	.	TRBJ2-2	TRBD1	TGTGCCAGCTCACCACCCGGGACAGGGGGCGTCGGGGAGCTGTTTTTT	CASSPPGTGGVGELFF
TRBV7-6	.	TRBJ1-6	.	TGTGCCAGCAGCTCAGAACAGGGTTCGAATTCACCCCTCCACTTT	CASSSEQGSNSPLHF
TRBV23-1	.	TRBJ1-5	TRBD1	TGCGCCAGCATCCCGGACAGGGGTCAGCGTCAGCCCCAGCATTTT	CASIPDRGQRQPQHF
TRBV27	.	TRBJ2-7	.	TGTGCCAGCACCCCGCCCGGGGGAGGAGTCCACGAGCAGTACTTC	CASTPPGGGVHEQYF